This is a list of T cell receptor beta chains from one sample in a study of blood T cell repertoires in COVID-19. Repertoires were generated with immunoSEQ multiplex PCR, while TCRdb's copy carries only in-frame clones and drops some. Of about 150,000 clones in the sample, 86% were seen once. The sample taken for sequencing was peripheral blood. The receptors shown here come from a man aged 70-80 years with acute or convalescent COVID-19. CDR3s include the opening cysteine and the closing phenylalanine or tryptophan. A D gene is named only where the DNA matches it firmly. Size tells how often a clone was seen (once, few, many) or the class of an expanded clone, and some rows leave it out.

length,V,J,D,size,CDR3,DNA
14,TRBV11-2,TRBJ2-1,NA,NA,CASSLGVVYNEQFF,TGTGCCAGCAGCTTAGGAGTGGTTTACAATGAGCAGTTCTTC
15,TRBV5-1,TRBJ2-5,TRBD1,NA,CASSLQGEWGETQYF,TGCGCCAGCAGCCTGCAGGGGGAGTGGGGTGAGACCCAGTACTTC
14,TRBV28,TRBJ2-5,TRBD1,NA,CASREGAGGETQYF,TGTGCCAGCAGGGAAGGGGCAGGGGGAGAGACCCAGTACTTC
14,TRBV28,TRBJ1-5,NA,NA,CASSLYEGDQPQHF,TGTGCCAGCAGTTTATATGAGGGGGATCAGCCCCAGCATTTT
15,TRBV28,TRBJ1-5,TRBD1,NA,CASSFTGDSNQPQHF,TGTGCCAGCAGTTTTACAGGGGATAGCAATCAGCCCCAGCATTTT
13,TRBV14,TRBJ1-2,NA,NA,CASSQAGNYGYTF,TGTGCCAGCAGCCAAGCGGGGAACTATGGCTACACCTTC
13,TRBV2,TRBJ1-2,NA,NA,CASSETGIYGYTF,TGTGCCAGCAGTGAGACAGGCATCTATGGCTACACCTTC
14,TRBV25-1,TRBJ1-1,TRBD1,NA,CASSAGTANTEAFF,TGTGCCAGCAGTGCCGGGACAGCGAACACTGAAGCTTTCTTT
16,TRBV19,TRBJ2-2,TRBD2,NA,CASSITSGRYTGELFF,TGTGCCAGTAGTATCACTAGCGGGAGGTACACCGGGGAGCTGTTTTTT
15,TRBV30,TRBJ1-4,NA,NA,CAWSYAGATNEKLFF,TGTGCCTGGAGCTACGCAGGTGCAACTAATGAAAAACTGTTTTTT
16,TRBV24-1,TRBJ2-7,TRBD2,NA,CATSDSLAGDLYEQYF,TGTGCCACCAGTGACTCCTTAGCGGGAGATCTCTACGAGCAGTACTTC
14,TRBV5-5,TRBJ2-1,TRBD2,NA,CASSLGTSGRRVFF,TGTGCCAGCAGCCTTGGGACTAGCGGGAGGAGGGTGTTCTTC
15,TRBV10-3,TRBJ1-1,TRBD1,few,CAIIREGTGNPEAFF,TGTGCCATCATCCGGGAAGGGACAGGGAATCCTGAAGCTTTCTTT
12,TRBV19,TRBJ1-2,NA,NA,CASSFRGNGYTF,TGTGCCAGTAGCTTTCGGGGTAATGGCTACACCTTC
15,TRBV4-2,TRBJ1-2,NA,NA,CASSQDVAGGVGYTF,TGTGCCAGCAGCCAAGATGTAGCGGGGGGCGTGGGCTACACCTTC
16,TRBV10-3,TRBJ2-7,TRBD2,NA,CAIRGLAGGKAYEQYF,TGTGCCATCAGGGGACTAGCGGGAGGGAAGGCCTACGAGCAGTACTTC
13,TRBV11-1,TRBJ2-3,TRBD1,NA,CASSFGQDSWQYF,TGTGCCAGCAGCTTCGGACAGGACAGTTGGCAGTATTTT
15,TRBV6-1,TRBJ1-2,NA,NA,CASSEGALANYGYTF,TGTGCCAGCAGTGAAGGGGCACTAGCTAACTATGGCTACACCTTC
14,TRBV5-8,TRBJ1-6,NA,NA,CASSLAQGISPLHF,TGTGCCAGCAGCTTGGCCCAGGGAATCTCACCCCTCCACTTT
15,TRBV3-1/TRBV3-2,TRBJ2-1,NA,once,CASSQVQDSYNEQFF,TGTGCCAGCAGCCAAGTCCAGGACTCGTACAATGAGCAGTTCTTC
15,TRBV6-2/TRBV6-3,TRBJ2-5,NA,NA,CASSPRALFEETQYF,TGTGCCAGCAGCCCTCGAGCCCTCTTTGAGGAGACCCAGTACTTC
15,TRBV6-5,TRBJ2-5,TRBD1,NA,CASSTDRGWGETQYF,TGTGCCAGCAGTACTGACAGGGGTTGGGGAGAGACCCAGTACTTC
14,TRBV6-5,TRBJ1-2,TRBD1,NA,CASREGAGKYGYTF,TGTGCCAGCAGGGAGGGGGCCGGCAAATATGGCTACACCTTC
17,TRBV5-6,TRBJ2-3,TRBD2,NA,CASSSWNQRERADTQYF,TGTGCCAGCAGCTCCTGGAATCAGCGGGAGAGGGCAGATACGCAGTATTTT
11,TRBV30,TRBJ2-5,NA,NA,CAWTLGETQYF,TGTGCCTGGACCCTCGGTGAGACCCAGTACTTC
16,TRBV9,TRBJ2-3,NA,NA,CASSVVADASTDTQYF,TGTGCCAGCAGCGTAGTAGCGGACGCTAGCACAGATACGCAGTATTTT
15,TRBV6-2/TRBV6-3,TRBJ1-2,TRBD1,NA,CASSFYRGEGYGYTF,TGTGCCAGCAGTTTCTACAGGGGAGAAGGCTATGGCTACACCTTC
17,TRBV3-1/TRBV3-2,TRBJ2-3,TRBD2,NA,CASSQQPGLAETDTQYF,TGTGCCAGCAGCCAACAACCGGGACTAGCGGAGACAGATACGCAGTATTTT
13,TRBV24-1,TRBJ2-1,TRBD1,NA,CATSVPGGNEQFF,TGTGCCACCAGTGTTCCAGGGGGCAATGAGCAGTTCTTC
12,TRBV29-1,TRBJ2-7,TRBD2,NA,CSVASGPYEQYF,TGCAGCGTGGCTAGCGGACCCTACGAGCAGTACTTC
14,TRBV14,TRBJ2-3,TRBD1,NA,CASGPGQGTDTQYF,TGTGCCAGCGGTCCGGGACAGGGGACAGATACGCAGTATTTT
14,TRBV28,TRBJ2-3,TRBD1,NA,CASTLDRVTDTQYF,TGTGCCAGCACCTTGGACAGGGTCACAGATACGCAGTATTTT
19,TRBV4-2,TRBJ2-1,TRBD2,NA,CASSHRELAGDSSYNEQFF,TGTGCCAGCAGCCATCGGGAACTAGCGGGCGACAGCTCCTACAATGAGCAGTTCTTC
15,TRBV20-1,TRBJ1-1,TRBD1,once,CSASGRDRANTEAFF,TGCAGTGCTAGTGGTCGCGACAGGGCAAACACTGAAGCTTTCTTT
16,TRBV7-2,TRBJ2-7,TRBD2,NA,CASSLPRGGRHSEQYF,TGTGCCAGCAGCTTACCCCGGGGCGGGAGGCATTCCGAGCAGTACTTC
14,TRBV7-2,TRBJ1-6,TRBD1,NA,CASSLDQGAPPLHF,TGTGCCAGCAGCTTAGACCAGGGGGCTCCACCCCTCCACTTT
15,TRBV6-5,TRBJ1-4,NA,NA,CASSYSKGREEKLFF,TGTGCCAGCAGTTACTCGAAAGGGAGGGAAGAAAAACTGTTTTTT
14,TRBV18,TRBJ2-7,TRBD1,NA,CASSPGQGFGEQYF,TGTGCCAGCTCACCCGGACAGGGTTTTGGCGAGCAGTACTTC
11,TRBV11-2,TRBJ2-5,NA,NA,CASSSEGTQYF,TGTGCCAGCAGCTCGGAGGGGACCCAGTACTTC
18,TRBV19,TRBJ2-3,TRBD2,NA,CASSHIPVTSGSTDTQYF,TGTGCCAGTAGTCATATCCCCGTGACTAGCGGGAGCACAGATACGCAGTATTTT
14,TRBV15,TRBJ2-3,NA,NA,CATSRDRGPDTQYF,TGTGCCACCAGCAGAGACAGGGGCCCAGATACGCAGTATTTT
16,TRBV12-5,TRBJ2-5,TRBD2,NA,CASGWATSGGQETQYF,TGTGCTAGTGGCTGGGCCACTAGCGGGGGGCAAGAGACCCAGTACTTC
15,TRBV4-3,TRBJ2-7,TRBD2,NA,CASSPSLRGGYEQYF,TGCGCCAGCAGCCCCTCCCTCCGGGGGGGCTACGAGCAGTACTTC
13,TRBV5-8,TRBJ2-4,NA,few,CASGDFNKNIQYF,TGTGCCAGCGGGGACTTTAACAAAAACATTCAGTACTTC
16,TRBV7-6,TRBJ2-1,TRBD2,NA,CASSSLAGGMSDEQFF,TGTGCCAGCAGCTCCCTAGCGGGAGGGATGTCGGATGAGCAGTTCTTC
17,TRBV28,TRBJ2-7,NA,NA,CASTPLGRGDREHEQYF,TGTGCCAGCACCCCCCTAGGGAGGGGGGACCGTGAGCACGAGCAGTACTTC
14,TRBV5-1,TRBJ2-7,TRBD2,NA,CASSLASGPYEQYF,TGCGCCAGCAGCTTGGCTAGCGGACCCTACGAGCAGTACTTC
15,TRBV5-1,TRBJ2-1,NA,NA,CASSSGQSSYNEQFF,TGCGCCAGCAGCAGCGGACAGAGCTCCTACAATGAGCAGTTCTTC
14,TRBV27,TRBJ2-1,TRBD2,few,CASRQTSGSYEQFF,TGTGCCAGCAGACAGACTAGCGGGAGCTATGAGCAGTTCTTC
14,TRBV5-4,TRBJ1-1,TRBD1,NA,CASSLEGQGARAFF,TGTGCCAGCAGCTTGGAAGGGCAGGGGGCGAGAGCTTTCTTT
14,TRBV5-1,TRBJ1-2,TRBD1,NA,CASTLGTGNGGYTF,TGCGCCAGCACCCTCGGGACAGGGAATGGTGGCTACACCTTC
14,TRBV5-1,TRBJ2-3,NA,NA,CASTEASGTDTQYF,TGCGCCAGCACAGAGGCTAGCGGCACAGATACGCAGTATTTT
15,TRBV7-6,TRBJ2-7,TRBD1,NA,CASSLVGTGLEGQYF,TGTGCCAGCAGCTTAGTAGGGACAGGGCTCGAGGGGCAGTACTTC
15,TRBV7-2,TRBJ2-7,TRBD1,NA,CASRAGQGGSYEQYF,TGTGCCAGCAGGGCGGGACAGGGTGGTTCCTACGAGCAGTACTTC
16,TRBV5-1,TRBJ2-3,TRBD2,NA,CASSTRTSLGPDTQYF,TGCGCCAGCAGTACCCGGACTAGCCTCGGTCCAGATACGCAGTATTTT
15,TRBV7-9,TRBJ2-1,NA,once,CASTPVVAVYNEQFF,TGTGCCAGCACCCCCGTGGTAGCGGTTTACAATGAGCAGTTCTTC
15,TRBV9,TRBJ1-3,TRBD1,NA,CASSKQGSSGNTIYF,TGTGCCAGCAGCAAACAGGGGAGCTCTGGAAACACCATATATTTT
15,TRBV18,TRBJ2-1,TRBD2,NA,CASSPSLAGVDEQFF,TGTGCCAGCTCACCCTCGCTAGCGGGAGTCGATGAGCAGTTCTTC
15,TRBV4-3,TRBJ2-2,NA,NA,CASSQDLLNPGELFF,TGCGCCAGCAGCCAAGATCTGCTAAACCCCGGGGAGCTGTTTTTT
14,TRBV6-6,TRBJ1-1,NA,NA,CASRTYREYTEAFF,TGTGCCAGCAGAACCTACAGGGAATACACTGAAGCTTTCTTT